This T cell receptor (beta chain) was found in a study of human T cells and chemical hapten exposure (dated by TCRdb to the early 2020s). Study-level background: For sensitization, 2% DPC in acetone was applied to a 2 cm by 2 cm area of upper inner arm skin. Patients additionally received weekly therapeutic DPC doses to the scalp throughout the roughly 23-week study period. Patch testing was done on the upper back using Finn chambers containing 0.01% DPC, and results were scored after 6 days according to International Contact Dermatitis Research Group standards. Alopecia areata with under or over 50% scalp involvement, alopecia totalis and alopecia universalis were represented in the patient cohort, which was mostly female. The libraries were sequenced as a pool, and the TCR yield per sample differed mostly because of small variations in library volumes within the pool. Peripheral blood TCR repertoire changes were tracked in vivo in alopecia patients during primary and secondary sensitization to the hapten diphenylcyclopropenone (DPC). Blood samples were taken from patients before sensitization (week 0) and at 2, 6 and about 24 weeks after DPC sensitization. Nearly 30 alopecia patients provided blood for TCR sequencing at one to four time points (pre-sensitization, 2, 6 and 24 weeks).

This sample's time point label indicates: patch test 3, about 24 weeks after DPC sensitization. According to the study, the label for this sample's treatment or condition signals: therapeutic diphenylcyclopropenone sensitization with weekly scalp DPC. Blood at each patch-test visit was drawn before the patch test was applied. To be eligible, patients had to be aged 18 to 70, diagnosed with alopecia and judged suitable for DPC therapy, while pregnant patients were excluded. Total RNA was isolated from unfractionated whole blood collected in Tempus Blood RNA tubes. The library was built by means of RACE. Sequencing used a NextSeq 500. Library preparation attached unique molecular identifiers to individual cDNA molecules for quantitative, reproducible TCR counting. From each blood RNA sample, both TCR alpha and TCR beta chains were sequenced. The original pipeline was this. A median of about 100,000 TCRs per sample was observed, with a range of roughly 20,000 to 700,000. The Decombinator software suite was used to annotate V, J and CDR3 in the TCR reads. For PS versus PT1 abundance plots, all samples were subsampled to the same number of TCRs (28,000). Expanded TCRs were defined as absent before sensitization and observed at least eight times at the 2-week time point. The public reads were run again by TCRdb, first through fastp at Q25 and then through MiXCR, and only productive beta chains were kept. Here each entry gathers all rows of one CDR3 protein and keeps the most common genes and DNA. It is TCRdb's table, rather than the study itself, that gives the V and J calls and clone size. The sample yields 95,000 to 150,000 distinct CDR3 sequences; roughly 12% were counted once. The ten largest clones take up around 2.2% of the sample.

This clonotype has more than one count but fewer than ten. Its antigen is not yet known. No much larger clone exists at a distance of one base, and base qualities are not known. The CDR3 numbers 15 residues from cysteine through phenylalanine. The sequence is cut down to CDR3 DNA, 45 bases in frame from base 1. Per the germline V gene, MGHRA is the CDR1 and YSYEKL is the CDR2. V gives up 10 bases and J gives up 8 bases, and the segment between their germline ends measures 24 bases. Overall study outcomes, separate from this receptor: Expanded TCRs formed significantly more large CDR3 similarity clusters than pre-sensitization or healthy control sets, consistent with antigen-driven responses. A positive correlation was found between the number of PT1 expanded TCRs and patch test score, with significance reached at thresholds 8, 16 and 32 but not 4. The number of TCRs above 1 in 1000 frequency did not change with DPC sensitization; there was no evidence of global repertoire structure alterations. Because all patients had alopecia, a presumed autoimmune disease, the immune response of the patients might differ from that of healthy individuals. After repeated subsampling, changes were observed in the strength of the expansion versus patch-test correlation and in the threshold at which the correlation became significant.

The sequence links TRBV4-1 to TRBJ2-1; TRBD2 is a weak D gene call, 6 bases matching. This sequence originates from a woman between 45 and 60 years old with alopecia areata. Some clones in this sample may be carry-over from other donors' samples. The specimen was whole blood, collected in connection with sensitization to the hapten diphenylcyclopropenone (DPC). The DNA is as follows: TGCGCCACCCGCCCCGAGGTAGCGGCCTTACATGAGCAGTTCTTC. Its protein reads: CATRPEVAALHEQFF.